Described below is a single TCR beta chain sequence and its context. The assay was immunoSEQ multiplex PCR, and TCRdb's table has in-frame clones only and misses some. The sample shows 440,000 or so clones, 90% of them seen only once. This specimen belongs to a study of Ad26.COV2.S vaccination and SARS-CoV-2 variants. Treatment specified: about 20 received Ad26.COV2.S at low or high dose, single or two shots; about 5 received placebo; per-sample allocation not given. Sampling took place 63 days after the first vaccine or placebo injection. CDR3 length: 15 amino acids. V was pared by 0 bases and J by 4 bases, with 13 bases between. Germline CDR1 reads SGHTS; CDR2 reads YDEGEE.

J is TRBJ1-2 and V is TRBV5-8; a possible D gene is TRBD1 (6 bases). The clonotype was recovered from a person aged 18-60 years who received the Ad26.COV2.S COVID-19 vaccine or a placebo. This sample comprised peripheral blood, obtained in a trial of Ad26.COV2.S vaccine versus placebo. The CDR3 sequence is CASSLGQVPTYGYTF. CDR3 nucleotide sequence: TGTGCCAGCAGCTTGGGACAGGTCCCGACCTATGGCTACACCTTC.